A selection of T cell receptor beta chains follows, all from one sample in a study of T cell responses to AZD1222 COVID-19 vaccine. Sequencing used immunoSEQ multiplex PCR; TCRdb keeps in-frame clones, though not all of them. The sample shows around 130,000 clones, under 95% of them seen only once. The sample was peripheral blood, taken 28 days after the second dose of the MenACWY control vaccine. The origin of the receptors is an adult who received the MenACWY meningococcal vaccine as a control. Each CDR3 is given with its conserved first and last residue. A D gene is named only where the DNA matches it firmly. Where a row states a size, it is once, few, many or the class of an expanded clone; other rows omit it.

v_gene	len	j_gene	d_gene	abundance	CDR3aa	CDR3nt
TRBV6-2/TRBV6-3	14	TRBJ2-7	.	.	CASSSQPLWYEQYF	TGTGCCAGCAGTTCCCAACCTCTATGGTACGAGCAGTACTTC
TRBV11-3	12	TRBJ2-7	.	.	CASSLQGDEQYF	TGTGCCAGCAGCTTACAGGGTGACGAGCAGTACTTC
TRBV5-1	15	TRBJ1-1	.	.	CASSLTTGRNTEAFF	TGCGCCAGCAGCTTGACGACAGGAAGGAACACTGAAGCTTTCTTT
TRBV19	14	TRBJ1-2	TRBD1	.	CASISGRGLYGYTF	TGTGCCAGTATCTCGGGCAGGGGGCTCTATGGCTACACCTTC
TRBV28	16	TRBJ1-6	TRBD1	.	CASSSGGGTDNSPLHF	TGTGCCAGCAGCTCAGGGGGGGGGACGGATAATTCACCCCTCCACTTT
TRBV7-2	14	TRBJ1-4	.	.	CASSKGLMGEKLFF	TGTGCCAGCAGCAAAGGTCTCATGGGGGAAAAACTGTTTTTT
TRBV23-1	13	TRBJ1-3	.	.	CASSPQGRNTIYF	TGCGCCAGCAGTCCACAGGGAAGAAACACCATATATTTT
TRBV5-1	11	TRBJ2-7	.	.	CASSLVGEQYF	TGCGCCAGCAGCTTGGTCGGGGAGCAGTACTTC
TRBV7-9	15	TRBJ1-4	.	.	CASSFGQTVVEKLFF	TGTGCCAGCAGCTTCGGACAGACCGTTGTTGAAAAACTGTTTTTT
TRBV12-3/TRBV12-4	13	TRBJ1-5	TRBD1	.	CASRQTGNQPQHF	TGTGCCAGCAGGCAGACAGGGAATCAGCCCCAGCATTTT
TRBV10-3	14	TRBJ1-1	.	once	CAISSHSMNTEAFF	TGTGCCATCAGTTCTCACAGCATGAACACTGAAGCTTTCTTT
TRBV13	15	TRBJ2-2	TRBD1	.	CASSPRQGGGRELFF	TGTGCCAGCAGCCCTCGACAGGGGGGTGGACGGGAGCTGTTTTTT
TRBV6-4	15	TRBJ2-1	.	.	CASSDSAGSYNEQFF	TGTGCCAGCAGTGACTCAGCGGGCTCCTACAATGAGCAGTTCTTC
TRBV10-1	11	TRBJ2-1	.	.	CASGESWEQFF	TGCGCCAGCGGGGAGTCTTGGGAGCAGTTCTTC
TRBV7-3	12	TRBJ2-3	.	.	CASSLSTDTQYF	TGTGCCAGCAGCCTCAGCACAGATACGCAGTATTTT
TRBV28	12	TRBJ1-5	.	.	CASRPPNQPQHF	TGTGCCAGCAGACCACCCAATCAGCCCCAGCATTTT
TRBV9	15	TRBJ1-3	.	.	CASSVDSGSGNTIYF	TGTGCCAGCAGCGTAGATAGCGGCAGCGGAAACACCATATATTTT
TRBV6-2/TRBV6-3	15	TRBJ1-5	.	once	CASSLLGDSNQPQHF	TGTGCCAGCAGCCTTCTCGGGGACAGCAATCAGCCCCAGCATTTT
TRBV2	14	TRBJ2-5	.	.	CASSVRGAEETQYF	TGTGCCAGCAGTGTACGGGGGGCAGAAGAGACCCAGTACTTC
TRBV28	14	TRBJ1-5	.	.	CASSLHQGRQPQHF	TGTGCCAGCAGCCTCCACCAGGGGCGTCAGCCCCAGCATTTT
TRBV18	14	TRBJ1-1	.	few	CASSPLELNTEAFF	TGTGCCAGCTCACCATTAGAGTTGAACACTGAAGCTTTCTTT
TRBV7-2	16	TRBJ2-1	TRBD2	.	CASSVSTSGSYNEQFF	TGTGCCAGCAGCGTTTCGACTAGCGGGAGTTACAATGAGCAGTTCTTC
TRBV6-5	15	TRBJ1-6	.	.	CASSYSIQGDSPLHF	TGTGCCAGCAGTTACTCGATTCAGGGTGACTCACCCCTCCACTTT
TRBV6-5	14	TRBJ1-1	.	.	CASSSPRRATEAFF	TGTGCCAGCAGTTCCCCCCGGAGGGCCACTGAAGCTTTCTTT
TRBV6-2/TRBV6-3	15	TRBJ2-7	.	.	CASSSRTTGSYEQYF	TGTGCCAGCAGTTCGAGGACCACCGGCTCGTACGAGCAGTACTTC
TRBV4-3	15	TRBJ2-2	TRBD2	.	CASSPEGGYTGELFF	TGCGCCAGCAGTCCGGAGGGAGGGTACACCGGGGAGCTGTTTTTT
TRBV28	14	TRBJ2-7	.	.	CASREGGPTYEQYF	TGTGCCAGCAGAGAGGGGGGGCCTACCTACGAGCAGTACTTC
TRBV9	15	TRBJ2-5	TRBD2	.	CASSASGGLQETQYF	TGTGCCAGCAGCGCAAGCGGGGGCCTACAAGAGACCCAGTACTTC
TRBV5-1	16	TRBJ1-3	.	.	CASSLNMEISGNTIYF	TGCGCCAGCAGCTTGAATATGGAGATCTCTGGAAACACCATATATTTT
TRBV19	15	TRBJ1-5	.	.	CASSRDGVSRQPQHF	TGTGCCAGTAGTCGGGACGGGGTTTCCCGTCAGCCCCAGCATTTT
TRBV29-1	15	TRBJ1-1	TRBD1	.	CSTVVTGQKNTEAFF	TGCAGCACAGTTGTCACGGGACAGAAGAACACTGAAGCTTTCTTT
TRBV19	14	TRBJ2-3	.	.	CASATGVGADTQYF	TGTGCCAGTGCCACTGGGGTAGGGGCAGATACGCAGTATTTT
TRBV18	13	TRBJ1-5	.	.	CASSTSGDQPQHF	TGTGCCAGCTCAACTTCCGGCGATCAGCCCCAGCATTTT
TRBV10-1	13	TRBJ2-1	.	.	CASSESGKGEQFF	TGCGCCAGCAGTGAGTCAGGGAAAGGTGAGCAGTTCTTC
TRBV7-3	20	TRBJ1-3	.	.	CASSLRTGRSPKYSGNTIYF	TGTGCCAGCAGCTTGCGGACGGGGAGATCCCCGAAGTACTCTGGAAACACCATATATTTT